What follows are 31 T cell receptor beta chains derived from one specimen sequenced in a study of T-cell reconstitution after alpha-beta-depleted transplantation in children. This sample's TCRbeta library carried unique molecular identifier barcodes. MiXCR was run by TCRdb on the PCR reads, yielding one entry per CDR3 protein. This sample has approximately 240,000 distinct CDR3 sequences, with around 9.7% found just once. This specimen was PBMCs from the stem cell graft donor, taken from the stem cell graft. The receptors were sampled from a human donor who donated a stem cell graft to a child with SCID.

This clonotype was seen at least ten times. The gene calls are TRBV20-1 and TRBJ2-4; D is tentatively TRBD1 or TRBD2 (5 bases each). The germline V gene has CDR1 DFQATT and CDR2 SNEGSKA (reference sequence). CDR3 length: 13 amino acids. The CDR3 reads CSLKGAGTNIQYF. DNA of the CDR3: TGCAGCCTAAAAGGGGCAGGGACAAACATTCAGTACTTC.

Many counts were recorded for this clonotype. This sequence joins TRBV28 and TRBJ1-1, with 7 bases fitting TRBD1. J lost 1 base, V lost 6 bases, and 8 bases had no gene match. This CDR3 is built from 15 residues. From germline, CDR1 is MDHEN and CDR2 SYDVKM. Written as DNA, the CDR3 is TGTGCCAGCAGGGACGGACAGGCCAAGAACACTGAAGCTTTCTTT. Residues: CASRDGQAKNTEAFF.

The table lists this clonotype with many counts. The chain joins TRBV5-1 to TRBJ2-7; a possible D gene is TRBD1 (6 bases). CDR1 is SGHRS and CDR2 is YFSETQ in the germline V gene. Between the trimmed V and J ends, which lost 1 base and 5 bases, there was a span of 10 bases. CDR3 size: 13 residues. The CDR3 here is CASSLTGFHEQYF. CDR3 in DNA: TGCGCCAGCAGCTTGACAGGGTTCCACGAGCAGTACTTC.

This clonotype has at least ten counts. The CDR3 region has the DNA TGTGCCAGCAGCCCGATAGGGGGGGGACAACGCTCCTACAATGAGCAGTTCTTC. Protein: CASSPIGGGQRSYNEQFF. This chain links TRBV7-8 with TRBJ2-1; weak D call: TRBD2 (7 bases). Germline CDR1 reads SGHVS; CDR2 reads FQNEAQ. The CDR3 runs to 18 residues. V lost 5 bases to trimming and J lost 0 bases, with 20 bases between them.

This clonotype was seen ten or more times. The CDR3, as DNA: TGTGCCAGCAGCTTAGCGGCTGGAGAGGGTTTCTTT. This encodes CASSLAAGEGFF. This chain connects TRBV7-6 to TRBJ1-1; unclear D gene. Trimming left V 0 bases short and J 13 bases short, with 12 bases between. The germline V gene encodes CDR1 SGHVS and CDR2 FNYEAQ. The CDR3 is made up of 12 amino acids.

This clonotype has ten or more counts. The rearrangement uses TRBV20-1 and TRBJ1-4, with D unclear. This CDR3 is built from 12 residues. CDR1 DFQATT and CDR2 SNEGSKA come from the germline V gene (reference sequence). Trimming cost V 0 bases and J 7 bases, with 6 bases left between them. In DNA, the CDR3 is TGCAGTGCTAGAGAAGTTGGTGAAAAACTGTTTTTT. This translates into CSAREVGEKLFF.

This clonotype has at least ten counts. This chain connects TRBV5-6 to TRBJ2-1; 12 nucleotides line up with TRBD2. The germline gives CDR1 SGHDT, CDR2 YYEEEE. CDR3 length: 17 amino acids. The ends lost 0 bases at V and 4 bases at J; junction bases unmatched: 5. The CDR3 DNA sequence: TGTGCCAGCAGCTTGGGACTAGCGGGGGCGAGTTACAATGAGCAGTTCTTC. It encodes CASSLGLAGASYNEQFF.

This clonotype has a handful of counts. The chain is built from TRBV20-1 and TRBJ1-1; D gene unclear. V was cut by 0 bases and J by 0 bases, with 8 bases left in between. Germline V CDR1 and CDR2: DFQATT, SNEGSKA (reference sequence). This CDR3 spans 14 amino acids. The CDR3 spells CSARDPAVNTEAFF. The CDR3 region has the DNA TGCAGTGCTAGAGATCCCGCGGTGAACACTGAAGCTTTCTTT.

This clonotype showed up many times. The chain uses TRBV5-1 and TRBJ1-5; 12 positions match TRBD1. Per the germline V gene, CDR1 is SGHRS and CDR2 is YFSETQ. V dropped 1 base and J dropped 4; count of bases not matched to a gene: 6. The CDR3 spans 17 residues. For the CDR3, the DNA is TGCGCCAGCAGCTTGCCGGGGACAGGGGGCCGAAATCAGCCCCAGCATTTT. Encoded protein: CASSLPGTGGRNQPQHF.

The table lists this clonotype with many counts. This chain connects TRBV25-1 to TRBJ2-5, with D unresolved. CDR3 length: 13 residues. Between the trimmed V and J ends, which lost 2 bases and 2 bases, there was a span of 6 bases. The germline V gene encodes CDR1 MGHDK and CDR2 SYGVNS. The CDR3 DNA follows: TGTGCCAGCAGTGAACCCAATCAAGAGACCCAGTACTTC. Protein: CASSEPNQETQYF.

Many counts were recorded for this clonotype. One end of the junction does not line up with germline, which may come from a read error. V is TRBV2 and J is TRBJ1-5, with D maybe TRBD1 (6 bases). The CDR3 extends over 14 amino acids. CDR1 is SNHLY and CDR2 is FYNNEI in the germline V gene. CDR3 loop: CASSEGQRNQPQHF. CDR3 sequence (DNA): TGTGCCAGCAGCGAAGGACAGCGCAATCAGCCCCAGCATTTT.

In this sample, this clonotype turned up many times. The chain recombines TRBV6-5 with TRBJ2-1, with 7 positions matching TRBD1. The V segment lost 6 bases and the J segment 6 bases; nucleotides outside the gene matches: 11. The CDR3 length is 15 residues. Germline loops: CDR1 MNHEY, CDR2 SVGAGI. The CDR3: CASSPLLQGSNEQFF. CDR3 bases: TGTGCCAGCAGCCCCCTCCTACAGGGGTCCAATGAGCAGTTCTTC.

This clonotype was seen many times. This chain connects TRBV6-5 to TRBJ2-5; 9 bases map to TRBD1. CDR1 is MNHEY and CDR2 is SVGAGI in the germline V gene. The CDR3 runs 16 residues. The V gene end was trimmed by 2 bases and the J gene end by 4 bases; junction bases not matched to a gene: 8. The CDR3 sequence is CASSYTTGGGLETQYF. CDR3 bases: TGTGCCAGCAGTTACACCACAGGGGGCGGGTTAGAGACCCAGTACTTC.

This clonotype showed up many times. The chain uses TRBV20-1 and TRBJ1-5; a weak D match, TRBD1 (6 bases). CDR3 length equals 14 residues. Germline V CDR1 and CDR2: DFQATT, SNEGSKA (reference sequence). Trimming took off 0 bases at V and 7 bases at J, with 13 bases between the two ends. CDR3 in amino acids: CSARDGGARQPQHF. CDR3 DNA: TGCAGTGCTAGAGATGGGGGGGCTAGGCAGCCCCAGCATTTT.

This clonotype has ten or more counts. The chain carries TRBV7-9 and TRBJ1-1; D not resolved. V was trimmed by 3 bases and J by 0 bases, leaving 14 bases between them. CDR1 SEHNR and CDR2 FQNEAQ come from the germline V gene (reference sequence). This CDR3 spans 16 amino acids. This chain's CDR3 is CASSFPEGSMNTEAFF. The DNA for the CDR3 is TGTGCCAGCAGCTTTCCGGAGGGTTCCATGAACACTGAAGCTTTCTTT.

This clonotype showed up many times. This chain joins TRBV14 and TRBJ2-5; 13 bases fit TRBD2. The V and J ends lost 5 bases and 0 bases, in that order; junction bases with no gene match: 6. The CDR3 is 17 amino acids. Germline CDR1 is SGHDN and CDR2 is FVKESK. The CDR3 here is CASSFGLAGVYQETQYF. Here the CDR3 DNA reads TGTGCCAGCAGCTTCGGACTAGCGGGGGTGTACCAAGAGACCCAGTACTTC.

The sample holds a few counts of this clonotype. The junction differs from germline at one of its ends, possibly a read error. The DNA for the CDR3 is TGTGCCACCAGCCAATATCAGGGCGTCCCTTCTGGCTACACCTTC. Its protein is CATSQYQGVPSGYTF. This sequence joins TRBV3-1 and TRBJ1-2; D possibly corresponds to TRBD1 (5 bases). Germline CDR1 and CDR2: LGHDT and YNNKEL (reference sequence). This CDR3 comprises 15 residues.

This clonotype has a count of ten or more. V is TRBV2 and J is TRBJ1-4; 7 bases agree with TRBD1. Germline V gene sequence: CDR1 SNHLY, CDR2 FYNNEI. The J segment lost 11 bases and the V segment lost 6 bases, leaving 15 bases of the junction unmatched. The CDR3 contains 15 residues. The CDR3 loop reads CASSPSGTVSFKLFF. The DNA for the CDR3 is TGTGCCAGCAGCCCCTCCGGGACAGTTTCTTTCAAACTGTTTTTT.

This clonotype was observed many times. The chain joins TRBV5-1 to TRBJ1-5; D remains unclear. CDR3 length: 14 amino acids. The V gene lost 0 bases and the J gene lost 3 bases, with 7 bases spanning the gap. Germline CDR1 SGHRS, CDR2 YFSETQ. CDR3 nucleotides: TGCGCCAGCAGCTTGGGAATATACAATCAGCCCCAGCATTTT. Translated: CASSLGIYNQPQHF.

The table lists this clonotype with a few counts. The CDR3 region is CASSSQGGGTDTQYF. In DNA form, the CDR3 reads TGCGCCAGCAGCTCACAGGGAGGAGGCACAGATACGCAGTATTTT. The chain joins TRBV5-1 to TRBJ2-3, with D tentatively TRBD1 or TRBD2 (6 bases each). The germline V gene encodes CDR1 SGHRS and CDR2 YFSETQ. The CDR3 runs 15 residues. Trimming removed 3 bases from V and 1 base from J, with 12 bases in between.

This clonotype has ten or more counts. The chain employs TRBV29-1 and TRBJ1-1, with D possibly being TRBD1 (6 bases). Between the trimmed V and J ends, which lost 7 bases and 1 base, there was a span of 22 bases. Germline CDR1 is SQVTM and CDR2 is ANQGSEA. The CDR3 is made up of 16 amino acids. CDR3 nucleotides: TGCAGCGGACGAGGAGGACCACGGGGGCCGAACACTGAAGCTTTCTTT. Its translation: CSGRGGPRGPNTEAFF.

This clonotype was picked up many times. The chain is built from TRBV5-1 and TRBJ2-1; the match to TRBD2 covers 8 bases. The CDR3 runs 15 residues. Unmatched junction bases numbered 1, after V lost 2 bases and J lost 0 bases. Germline CDR1 and CDR2: SGHRS and YFSETQ. CDR3 in DNA: TGCGCCAGCAGCTTACTAGCGGACTCCTACAATGAGCAGTTCTTC. Its protein product is CASSLLADSYNEQFF.

V usage is TRBV5-1 and J usage is TRBJ2-1; D possibly matches TRBD1 or TRBD2 (6 bases each). Germline assignment: CDR1 SGHRS and CDR2 YFSETQ. Trimming removed 4 bases from V and 5 bases from J, with 16 bases in between. The CDR3 spans 15 residues. This CDR3 reads CASSPTEGGHNEQFF. The CDR3 coding sequence is TGCGCCAGCAGCCCGACAGAGGGGGGCCACAATGAGCAGTTCTTC. Full variable domain (missing parts from reference TRBV5-1 and TRBJ2-1): KAGVTQTPRYLIKTRGQQVTLSCSPISGHRSVSWYQQTPGQGLQFLFEYFSETQRNKGNFPGRFSGRQFSNSRSEMNVSTLELGDSALYLCASSPTEGGHNEQFFGPGTRLTVL.

Ten or more counts support this clonotype. The chain couples TRBV5-5 to TRBJ1-4; D gene unclear. This CDR3 comprises 14 residues. The germline V gene encodes CDR1 SGHKS and CDR2 YYEKEE (reference sequence). The V gene lost 0 bases and the J gene lost 8 bases, with 11 bases spanning the gap. The CDR3 bases are TGTGCCAGCAGCTTGGGCGAAGCGACGGAAAAACTGTTTTTT. As protein: CASSLGEATEKLFF.

There are many counts of this clonotype. The J gene is TRBJ2-7, the V gene TRBV25-1; D assignment may be TRBD1 or TRBD2 (5 bases each). The CDR3 contains 13 residues. Trimming took 5 bases from V and 6 from J, leaving 14 bases between them. Germline-derived CDR1 and CDR2 are MGHDK and SYGVNS. The CDR3 spells CASSPGAPSEQYF. The CDR3 DNA is TGTGCCAGCAGTCCCGGGGCCCCTTCCGAGCAGTACTTC.

This clonotype was recorded at least ten times. This chain links TRBV5-1 with TRBJ2-3, with 11 bases matching TRBD2. The CDR3 spans 17 residues. With 4 bases clipped from V and 4 bases from J, the junction kept 11 bases outside the gene matches. Germline CDR1 SGHRS, CDR2 YFSETQ. CDR3 amino acids: CASSPLTSGVVADTQYF. The DNA for the CDR3 is TGCGCCAGCAGCCCGCTGACTAGCGGGGTAGTGGCAGATACGCAGTATTTT.

Comment on this clonotype: A single base separates this from a much larger clone, so it may be a read error. The chain is built from TRBV12-3 or TRBV12-4 and TRBJ2-3, with 9 bases lining up with TRBD1. This CDR3 spans 15 amino acids. CDR3 residues: CTSSFAGTGSDTQYF. DNA for the CDR3: TGTACCAGCAGTTTCGCCGGGACAGGGAGCGATACGCAGTATTTT.

This clonotype was recorded at least ten times. The chain uses TRBV3-1 and TRBJ1-1, with D maybe TRBD1 (5 bases). Per the germline V gene, CDR1 is LGHDT and CDR2 is YNNKEL (reference sequence). V gave up 0 bases and J gave up 1 base, with 15 bases separating them. This CDR3 comprises 17 residues. CDR3 protein: CASSQEWGGRGNTEAFF. The CDR3 DNA sequence: TGTGCCAGCAGCCAAGAGTGGGGGGGTAGGGGGAACACTGAAGCTTTCTTT.

This clonotype was observed many times. The V and J genes are TRBV5-1 and TRBJ2-2; D remains unclear. V dropped 4 bases and J dropped 4 bases, with 14 bases sitting between them. Germline values: CDR1 SGHRS, CDR2 YFSETQ. The CDR3 totals 15 residues. CDR3 bases: TGCGCCAGCAGCCCGCAAACTACGTTCACCGGGGAGCTGTTTTTT. Translated: CASSPQTTFTGELFF.

This rearrangement joins TRBV19 to TRBJ1-1; 7 bases fit TRBD1. Losses at the gene ends were 9 bases for V and 3 bases for J; bases not matched to a gene: 7. The CDR3 is 13 residues long. Per germline, CDR1 LNHDA and CDR2 SQIVND (reference sequence). The CDR3 is CASRPGQYTEAFF. DNA of the CDR3: TGTGCCAGCCGTCCGGGACAGTACACTGAAGCTTTCTTT.

This clonotype came up many times. The genes are TRBV6-1 and TRBJ1-5; D gene uncertain. The germline V gene encodes CDR1 MNHNS and CDR2 SASEGT. This CDR3 is built from 13 residues. The V end lost 4 bases, the J end lost 0 bases, and 4 bases lay between the germline ends. The CDR3 loop is CASSVDSNQPQHF. The CDR3 nucleotides are TGTGCCAGCAGTGTGGATAGCAATCAGCCCCAGCATTTT.